Included here is one T cell receptor (beta chain) sequence, with context. The entry originates in a study of blood T cell repertoires in COVID-19. Germline CDR1 MGHRA, CDR2 YSYEKL. V trimming: 4 bases; J trimming: 7 bases; junction bases outside the gene matches: 13. This CDR3 spans 17 amino acids. The protocol was immunoSEQ multiplex PCR, while the TCRdb copy is restricted to in-frame clones and leaves out a portion. The data hold about 140,000 clones, with 84% observed a single time. The source is a woman of 80 years or more in a cohort sampled during active or convalescent COVID-19. Material for sequencing was peripheral blood. The rearrangement joins TRBV4-1 to TRBJ2-2, with 9 bases matching TRBD2. CDR3 protein: CASSLLRGGGAGGELFF. For the CDR3, the DNA is TGCGCCAGCAGCCTCCTTCGCGGCGGGGGGGCTGGCGGGGAGCTGTTTTTT.